The 21 T cell receptor beta chains presented below share a single source sample, sequenced in a study of blood T cells in healthy people across ages (dated by TCRdb to about 2015). The library was prepared using 5' RACE. Instrument on record: Illumina HiSeq 2500. The second PCR ran for roughly 7 to 12 cycles and used a J-beta primer mix along with a sample-barcoded 5' primer. TCRdb handled the public reads itself, with Q25 trimming in fastp and clone calling in MiXCR, and kept productive beta chains. Each entry merges the rows of one CDR3 protein and shows their most common DNA and genes. The table for this sample lists some 1 million distinct CDR3 sequences; 40% to 45% of them were counted only once. 15% to 20% of the sample is in the top ten clones. Sequenced: blood. These receptors originate from a woman in her fifties or sixties in good health.

CDR3 sequence (DNA): TGTGCCAGCAGTTTAGTAAGGCGGTATGAGCAGTTCTTC. This sequence encodes CASSLVRRYEQFF. The rearrangement uses TRBV27 and TRBJ2-1; D is unresolved. The V end was cut by 2 bases, the J end by 8 bases, with 10 bases between. In germline, CDR1 is MNHEY, CDR2 SMNVEV (reference sequence). CDR3 length: 13 amino acids.

V usage is TRBV12-3 or TRBV12-4 and J usage is TRBJ1-5, with TRBD1 matching 8 bases. Trimming at V came to 6 bases and at J to 6 bases, leaving 7 bases not matched to a gene. This CDR3 comprises 14 residues. The CDR3: CASRPTGAGQPQHF. In nucleotides, the CDR3 is TGTGCCAGCAGGCCGACAGGGGCGGGTCAGCCCCAGCATTTT.

This clonotype was found a few times. This chain links TRBV5-1 with TRBJ2-7; 13 bases are shared with TRBD2. Judging by the DNA end, TRBJ2-5 fits better; the J call may be wrong. The CDR3 extends over 16 amino acids. Germline V lookup: CDR1 SGHRS, CDR2 YFSETQ. The CDR3: CASSWGLAGLQETQYF. CDR3 nucleotide sequence: TGCGCCAGCAGCTGGGGACTAGCGGGGTTACAAGAGACCCAGTACTTC.

The CDR3, as DNA: TGCAGTGCTAGTTCAGGGACCCAACTTACAGATACGCAGTATTTT. It specifies CSASSGTQLTDTQYF. V is TRBV20-1 and J is TRBJ2-3; D is perhaps TRBD1 or TRBD2 (5 bases each). The CDR3 length is 15 residues. V lost 3 bases, J lost 3 bases, and 16 bases lay in between. Per germline, CDR1 DFQATT and CDR2 SNEGSKA (reference sequence).

Many counts were recorded for this clonotype. This may be a read error, as it is one base from a much larger clone. The V call is TRBV4-1, the J call TRBJ2-5; D is undetermined. The CDR3 runs to 14 residues. Germline V gene data show CDR1 as MGHRA and CDR2 as YSYEKL. The germline V and J ends were trimmed by 0 bases and 11 bases, with 16 bases remaining between them. The CDR3 protein is CASSQDAAFNEQYF. CDR3 bases: TGCGCCAGCAGCCAAGATGCGGCCTTCAATGAGCAGTACTTC.

The J gene is TRBJ2-1, the V gene TRBV10-3; D possibly corresponds to TRBD2 (7 bases). Trimming shortened V by 0 bases and J by 2 bases, and 11 bases separated the two germline ends. Germline V gene lookup returns CDR1 ENHRY and CDR2 SYGVKD. CDR3 length: 16 residues. CDR3 nucleotides: TGTGCCATCAGTGAGTCAGGGGGGGCGGCCTACAATGAGCAGTTCTTC. It specifies CAISESGGAAYNEQFF.

Remarks on this clonotype: A much bigger clone sits one base away, suggesting this may be a read error. The V and J genes are TRBV29-1 and TRBJ2-3, with D perhaps matching TRBD2 (5 bases). V lost 4 bases and J 1 base, leaving 15 bases between the germline ends. The CDR3 contains 15 residues. Germline V gene data show CDR1 as SQVTM and CDR2 as ANQGSEA. CDR3 residues: CSVVVRGSRTDTQYF. The CDR3 DNA sequence: TGCAGCGTTGTAGTTCGGGGATCGCGCACAGATACGCAGTATTTT.

The chain has TRBV2 and TRBJ2-5, with D perhaps TRBD2 (5 bases). The DNA end favors TRBJ2-7, so the J call may be wrong. CDR1 and CDR2 from the germline V gene are SNHLY and FYNNEI. This CDR3 region has 18 residues. The CDR3 DNA is TGTGCCAGCATGGAGTGGGCTGGGGTGGACTTAGGGTGGAACGAGCAGTACTTC. This sequence encodes CASMEWAGVDLGWNEQYF.

V and J are TRBV15 and TRBJ2-3, with D uncertain. V was shortened by 1 base and J by 4 bases, with 6 bases between the two germline ends. Germline CDR1 reads LNHNV; CDR2 reads YYDKDF (reference sequence). This CDR3 is built from 13 residues. The CDR3, as DNA: TGTGCCACCAGCAGAGGTGAGGCAGATACGCAGTATTTT. Its translation is CATSRGEADTQYF.

V and J are TRBV15 and TRBJ2-7, with 14 bases fitting TRBD2. The junction had 3 bases not matched to a gene; V was cut back by 0 bases and J by 11 bases. The germline CDR1 and CDR2 sequences are LNHNV and YYDKDF (reference sequence). This CDR3 is built from 14 residues. The CDR3 here is CATSRETSGGEKYF. In DNA, the CDR3 is TGTGCCACCAGCAGAGAGACTAGCGGGGGGGAGAAGTACTTC.

This clonotype was observed once. The rearrangement uses TRBV12-3 or TRBV12-4 and TRBJ2-3, with D possibly matching TRBD1 (6 bases). This CDR3 is built from 13 residues. The V end lost 6 bases, the J end lost 4 bases, and 11 bases lay between the germline ends. Here the CDR3 reads CASSLWGPDTQYF. CDR3 nucleotide sequence: TGTGCCAGCAGCCTCTGGGGGCCAGATACGCAGTATTTT.

The chain employs TRBV30 and TRBJ2-7; D remains ambiguous. Per the germline V gene, CDR1 is GTSNPN and CDR2 is SVGIG (reference sequence). V lost 0 bases, J lost 3 bases, and 9 bases lay in between. The CDR3 runs to 13 residues. For the CDR3, the DNA is TGTGCCTGGAGTGTTTTTCCGGGCTACGAGCAGTACTTC. Translated: CAWSVFPGYEQYF.

This rearrangement joins TRBV29-1 to TRBJ2-1; D gene uncertain. CDR1 SQVTM and CDR2 ANQGSEA come from the germline V gene. The CDR3 extends over 13 amino acids. V was clipped by 1 base and J by 9 bases, with 13 bases between them. CDR3 region: CSVEGPPLGEQFF. The CDR3 bases are TGCAGCGTTGAAGGGCCCCCACTGGGTGAGCAGTTCTTC.

This clonotype has only a few counts. The chain links TRBV6-2 or TRBV6-3 to TRBJ2-1; 10 bases map to TRBD2. Germline V lookup: CDR1 MNHEY, CDR2 SVGEGT. The CDR3 extends over 15 amino acids. The junction had 1 base not matched to a gene; V was cut back by 5 bases and J by 0 bases. The CDR3 sequence: CASSGLADSYNEQFF. CDR3 nucleotide sequence: TGTGCCAGCAGTGGACTAGCGGACTCCTACAATGAGCAGTTCTTC.

The chain employs TRBV7-2 and TRBJ1-5, with 7 bases matching TRBD1. Trimming at V came to 7 bases and at J to 5 bases, leaving 8 bases not matched to a gene. Per germline, CDR1 SGHTA and CDR2 FQGNSA. The length of the CDR3 is 14 residues. As DNA, the CDR3 is TGTGCCAGCAACAGACAGGGTTCGGATCAGCCCCAGCATTTT. Translated, it gives CASNRQGSDQPQHF.

This rearrangement joins TRBV6-6 to TRBJ1-4; 9 bases fit TRBD1. With V trimmed by 6 bases and J by 12 bases, 11 bases remained unmatched. The CDR3 has 14 residues. CDR1 and CDR2 (germline): MNHNY, SVGAGI (reference sequence). The CDR3 spells CASSYRDRASELFF. Written as DNA, the CDR3 is TGTGCCAGCAGCTACCGGGACAGGGCGTCTGAACTGTTTTTT.

This clonotype was recorded a few times. The V gene is TRBV10-3, the J gene TRBJ2-3; no clear D gene. Per germline, CDR1 ENHRY and CDR2 SYGVKD. The V end was cut by 3 bases, the J end by 3 bases, with 7 bases between. The CDR3 extends over 13 amino acids. The DNA of the CDR3 is TGTGCCATCAGTGAAGTTCGGACAGATACGCAGTATTTT. Translating it yields CAISEVRTDTQYF.

Note on this clonotype: This may be a read error, as it is one base from a much larger clone. CDR3 in DNA: TGTGCTAGTGGTTGGGGGACATCGATCACAGATACGCAGTATTTT. This encodes CASGWGTSITDTQYF. This sequence joins TRBV12-5 and TRBJ2-3; a possible D gene is TRBD1 (6 bases). V lost 4 bases, J lost 2 bases, and 13 bases lay in between. Germline CDR1 and CDR2: LGHNT and FRNRAP. The CDR3 runs to 15 residues. Based on the CDR3 plus reference TRBV12-5 and TRBJ2-3, the full variable domain is DARVTQTPRHKVTEMGQEVTMRCQPILGHNTVFWYRQTMMQGLELLAYFRNRAPLDDSGMPKDRFSAEMPDATLATLKIQPSEPRDSAVYFCASGWGTSITDTQYFGPGTRLTVL.

This clonotype was picked up a small number of times. The J gene is TRBJ1-2, the V gene TRBV6-5, with TRBD1 matching over 8 bases. J gave up 4 bases and V 4 bases, and 5 bases lay outside the gene matches. CDR1 is MNHEY and CDR2 is SVGAGI in the germline V gene. The length of the CDR3 is 14 residues. The CDR3 DNA reads TGTGCCAGCAGTTTGAGTACAGGGGGCTATGGCTACACCTTC. It is translated as CASSLSTGGYGYTF.

This clonotype has more than one count but fewer than ten. This rearrangement joins TRBV12-3 or TRBV12-4 to TRBJ2-7, with D tentatively TRBD1 or TRBD2 (6 bases each). The end of the DNA is better explained by TRBJ2-5, so the J call may be wrong. This CDR3 has 16 amino acids. The CDR3 bases are TGTGCCAGCAGTTTGTGGGGGGCACTAGCTCGGGAGACCCAGTACTTC. Translation: CASSLWGALARETQYF.

The chain carries TRBV6-5 and TRBJ1-2; no clear D. There are 13 residues in the CDR3. V was shortened by 5 bases and J by 4 bases, with 11 bases between the two germline ends. The germline CDR1 and CDR2 sequences are MNHEY and SVGAGI. The CDR3 coding sequence is TGTGCCAGCAGTCCTGTTGCAGGCTATGGCTACACCTTC. Its translation is CASSPVAGYGYTF.